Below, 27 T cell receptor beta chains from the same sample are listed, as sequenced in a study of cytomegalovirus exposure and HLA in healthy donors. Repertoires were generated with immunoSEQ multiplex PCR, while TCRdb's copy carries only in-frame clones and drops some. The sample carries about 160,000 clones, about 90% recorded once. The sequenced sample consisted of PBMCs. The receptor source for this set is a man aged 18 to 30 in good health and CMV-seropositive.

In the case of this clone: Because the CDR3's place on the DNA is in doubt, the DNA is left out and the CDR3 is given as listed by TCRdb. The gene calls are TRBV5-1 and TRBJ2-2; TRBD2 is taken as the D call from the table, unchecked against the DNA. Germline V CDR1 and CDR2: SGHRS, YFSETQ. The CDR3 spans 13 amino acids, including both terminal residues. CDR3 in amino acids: CASSVMTFGELFF.

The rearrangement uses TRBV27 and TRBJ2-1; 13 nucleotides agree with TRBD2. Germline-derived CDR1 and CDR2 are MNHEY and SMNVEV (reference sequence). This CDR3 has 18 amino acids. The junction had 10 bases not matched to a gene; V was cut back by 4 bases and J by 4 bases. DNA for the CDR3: TGTGCCAGCAGTTCTGGACTAGCGGGAGTCAGTGGTTACAATGAGCAGTTCTTC. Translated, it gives CASSSGLAGVSGYNEQFF.

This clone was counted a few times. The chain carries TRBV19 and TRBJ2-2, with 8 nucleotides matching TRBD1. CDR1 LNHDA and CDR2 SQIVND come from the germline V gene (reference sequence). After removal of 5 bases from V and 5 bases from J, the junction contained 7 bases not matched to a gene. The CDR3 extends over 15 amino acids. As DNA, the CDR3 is TGTGCCAGTAGTCCCCGGGACAGGTTAACCGGGGAGCTGTTTTTT. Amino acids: CASSPRDRLTGELFF.

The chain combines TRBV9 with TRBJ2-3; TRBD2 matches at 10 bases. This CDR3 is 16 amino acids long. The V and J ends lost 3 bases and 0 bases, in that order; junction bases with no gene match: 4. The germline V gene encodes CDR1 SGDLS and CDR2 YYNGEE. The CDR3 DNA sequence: TGTGCCAGCAGCGGGACTAGCGGTTTTAGCACAGATACGCAGTATTTT. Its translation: CASSGTSGFSTDTQYF.

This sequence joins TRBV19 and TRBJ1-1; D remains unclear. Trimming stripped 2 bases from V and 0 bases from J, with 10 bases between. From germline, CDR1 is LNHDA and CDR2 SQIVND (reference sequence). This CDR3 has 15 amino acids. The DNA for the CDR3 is TGTGCCAGTAGTATATTTTCAGGATTGAACACTGAAGCTTTCTTT. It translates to CASSIFSGLNTEAFF.

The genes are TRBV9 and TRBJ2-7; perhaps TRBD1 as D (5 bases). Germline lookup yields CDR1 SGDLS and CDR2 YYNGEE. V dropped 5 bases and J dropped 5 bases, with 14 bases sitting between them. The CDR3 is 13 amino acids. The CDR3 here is CASSPPGLNEQYF. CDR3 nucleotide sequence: TGTGCCAGCAGTCCTCCAGGGCTCAACGAGCAGTACTTC.

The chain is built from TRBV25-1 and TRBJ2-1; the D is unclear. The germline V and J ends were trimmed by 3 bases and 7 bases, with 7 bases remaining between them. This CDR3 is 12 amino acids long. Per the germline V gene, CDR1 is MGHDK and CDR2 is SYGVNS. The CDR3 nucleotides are TGTGCCAGCAGTGAGCCAGGAAATGAGCAGTTCTTC. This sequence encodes CASSEPGNEQFF.

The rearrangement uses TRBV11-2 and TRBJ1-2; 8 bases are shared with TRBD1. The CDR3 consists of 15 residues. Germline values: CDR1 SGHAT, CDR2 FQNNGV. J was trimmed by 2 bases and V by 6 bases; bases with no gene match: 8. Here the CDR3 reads CASSLGQGGNYGYTF. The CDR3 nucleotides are TGTGCCAGCAGTCTTGGACAGGGTGGGAACTATGGCTACACCTTC.

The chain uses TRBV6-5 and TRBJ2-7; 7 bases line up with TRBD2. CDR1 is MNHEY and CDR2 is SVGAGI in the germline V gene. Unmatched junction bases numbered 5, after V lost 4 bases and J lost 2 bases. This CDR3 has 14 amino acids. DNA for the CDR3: TGTGCCAGCAGTTCACTAGCGAGCCCCTACGAGCAGTACTTC. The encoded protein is CASSSLASPYEQYF.

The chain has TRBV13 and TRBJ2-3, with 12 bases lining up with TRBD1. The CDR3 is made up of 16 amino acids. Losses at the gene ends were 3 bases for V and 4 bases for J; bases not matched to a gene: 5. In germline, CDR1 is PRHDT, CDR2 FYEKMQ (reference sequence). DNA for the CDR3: TGTGCCAGCAGCTTGGAGGGACAGGGGGCGGCAGATACGCAGTATTTT. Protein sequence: CASSLEGQGAADTQYF. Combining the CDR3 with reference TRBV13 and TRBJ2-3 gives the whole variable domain AAGVIQSPRHLIKEKRETATLKCYPIPRHDTVYWYQQGPGQDPQFLISFYEKMQSDKGSIPDRFSAQQFSDYHSELNMSSLELGDSALYFCASSLEGQGAADTQYFGPGTRLTVL.

DNA of the CDR3: TGTGCCAGCAGCCCCCCGGGACAAATTAACACCGGGGAGCTGTTTTTT. This encodes CASSPPGQINTGELFF. This chain connects TRBV7-2 to TRBJ2-2; possibly TRBD1 for D (6 bases). V was pared by 5 bases and J by 2 bases, with 15 bases between. Germline V gene sequence: CDR1 SGHTA, CDR2 FQGNSA. The CDR3 runs to 16 residues. Using reference TRBV7-2 and TRBJ2-2 for the parts outside the CDR3, the full variable domain is GAGVSQSPSNKVTEKGKDVELRCDPISGHTALYWYRQSLGQGLEFLIYFQGNSAPDKSGLPSDRFSAERTGGSVSTLTIQRTQQEDSAVYLCASSPPGQINTGELFFGEGSRLTVL.

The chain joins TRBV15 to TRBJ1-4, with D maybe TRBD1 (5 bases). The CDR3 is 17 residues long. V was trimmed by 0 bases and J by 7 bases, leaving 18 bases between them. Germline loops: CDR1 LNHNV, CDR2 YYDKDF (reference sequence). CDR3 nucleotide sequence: TGTGCCACCAGCAGAGAGGAATCCCAGGGATCCAGTGAAAAACTGTTTTTT. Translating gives CATSREESQGSSEKLFF.

The CDR3 DNA follows: TGTGCCAGTAGTAGTCGACAGAGCCCAATCTACGAGCAGTACTTC. Protein product: CASSSRQSPIYEQYF. This rearrangement joins TRBV19 to TRBJ2-7, with D perhaps TRBD1 (5 bases). The CDR3 consists of 15 residues. CDR1 is LNHDA, CDR2 SQIVND, per germline (reference sequence). V lost 4 bases, J lost 3 bases, and 16 bases lay in between.

CDR3 loop: CASSPLTGRSTDTQYF. The CDR3 DNA reads TGTGCCAGCTCACCCCTGACAGGCCGTAGCACAGATACGCAGTATTTT. J is TRBJ2-3 and V is TRBV18, with a tentative D call TRBD1 (6 bases). Germline CDR1 reads KGHSH; CDR2 reads LQKENI. Trimming removed 3 bases at V and 0 bases at J, with 13 bases between. There are 16 residues in the CDR3.

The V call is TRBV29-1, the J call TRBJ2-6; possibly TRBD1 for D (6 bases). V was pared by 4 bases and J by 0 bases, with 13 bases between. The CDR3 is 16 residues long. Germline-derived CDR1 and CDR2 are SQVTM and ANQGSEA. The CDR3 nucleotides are TGCAGCGTTGGGGGGACAACTAACTCTGGGGCCAACGTCCTGACTTTC. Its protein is CSVGGTTNSGANVLTF.

CDR3 coding DNA: TGTGCTAGTGGTTTGGAGGACGGGAGGGCAGATACGCAGTATTTT. It encodes CASGLEDGRADTQYF. The rearrangement links TRBV12-5 to TRBJ2-3; TRBD2 agrees at 8 bases. Germline loops: CDR1 LGHNT, CDR2 FRNRAP. J gave up 4 bases and V 1 base, and 4 bases lay outside the gene matches. The CDR3 is made up of 15 amino acids. The variable domain in full, with the rest retrieved from reference TRBV12-5 and TRBJ2-3, is DARVTQTPRHKVTEMGQEVTMRCQPILGHNTVFWYRQTMMQGLELLAYFRNRAPLDDSGMPKDRFSAEMPDATLATLKIQPSEPRDSAVYFCASGLEDGRADTQYFGPGTRLTVL.

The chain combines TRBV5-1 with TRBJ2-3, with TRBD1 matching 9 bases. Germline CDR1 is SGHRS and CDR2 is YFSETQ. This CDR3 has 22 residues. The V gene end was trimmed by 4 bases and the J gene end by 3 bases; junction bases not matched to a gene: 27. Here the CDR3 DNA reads TGCGCCAGCAGCAGGGAGCCGGGACAGGGTCCCCTAGGAGGGCCCGGTACAGATACGCAGTATTTT. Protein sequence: CASSREPGQGPLGGPGTDTQYF.

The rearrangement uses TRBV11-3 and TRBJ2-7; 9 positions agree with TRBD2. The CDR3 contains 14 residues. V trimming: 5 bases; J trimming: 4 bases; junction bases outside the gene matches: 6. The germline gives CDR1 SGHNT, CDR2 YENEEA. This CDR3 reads CASSPASGTYEQYF. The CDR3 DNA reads TGTGCCAGCAGCCCCGCTAGCGGGACATACGAGCAGTACTTC. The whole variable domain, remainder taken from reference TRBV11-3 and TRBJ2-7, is EAGVVQSPRYKIIEKKQPVAFWCNPISGHNTLYWYLQNLGQGPELLIRYENEEAVDDSQLPKDRFSAERLKGVDSTLKIQPAELGDSAVYLCASSPASGTYEQYFGPGTRLTVT.

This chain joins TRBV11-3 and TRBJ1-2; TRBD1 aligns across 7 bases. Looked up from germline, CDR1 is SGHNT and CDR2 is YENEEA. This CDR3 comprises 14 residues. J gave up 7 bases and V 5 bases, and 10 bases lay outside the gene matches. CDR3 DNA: TGTGCCAGCAGCCCCCCCGACAGGGCAGGTGGCTACACCTTC. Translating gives CASSPPDRAGGYTF.

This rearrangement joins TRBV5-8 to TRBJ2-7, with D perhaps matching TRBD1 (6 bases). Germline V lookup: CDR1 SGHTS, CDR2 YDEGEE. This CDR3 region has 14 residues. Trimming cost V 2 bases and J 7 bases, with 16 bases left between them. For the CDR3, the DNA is TGTGCCAGCAGCTTAGGGCAGGGGACGGGAGAGCAGTACTTC. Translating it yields CASSLGQGTGEQYF.

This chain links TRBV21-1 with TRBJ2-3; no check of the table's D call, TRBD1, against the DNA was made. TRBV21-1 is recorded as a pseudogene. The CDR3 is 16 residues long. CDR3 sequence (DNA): TGTGCCAGCAGCAAAGGGGACAGGGAACGCCCTGATACGCAGTATTTT. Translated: CASSKGDRERPDTQYF.

The CDR3 loop is CASSFFPKSSLLRLSSRTDTQYF. CDR3 bases: TGTGCCAGCAGCTTTTTTCCGAAGAGCTCTCTACTACGCTTATCATCTCGCACAGATACGCAGTATTTT. The J gene is TRBJ2-3, the V gene TRBV13; D is ambiguous. The CDR3 is 23 residues long. Germline CDR1 reads PRHDT; CDR2 reads FYEKMQ (reference sequence). The V end lost 3 bases, the J end lost 1 base, and 35 bases lay between the germline ends.

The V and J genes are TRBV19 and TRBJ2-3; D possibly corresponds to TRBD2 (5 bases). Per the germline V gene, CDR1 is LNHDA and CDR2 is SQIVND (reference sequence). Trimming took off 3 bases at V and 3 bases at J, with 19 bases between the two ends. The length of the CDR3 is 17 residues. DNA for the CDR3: TGTGCCAGTAGTATCCCAACTAGTAGGGTTGTAACAGATACGCAGTATTTT. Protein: CASSIPTSRVVTDTQYF.

CDR3 region: CASSLYRYNQPQHF. CDR3 DNA sequence: TGTGCCAGCAGCTTGTACAGGTACAATCAGCCCCAGCATTTT. The V gene is TRBV7-2, the J gene TRBJ1-5; the D gene is possibly TRBD1 (5 bases). Trimming removed 3 bases at V and 3 bases at J, with 9 bases between. Germline-derived CDR1 and CDR2 are SGHTA and FQGNSA. CDR3 length equals 14 residues. The full variable domain, with the rest looked up from reference TRBV7-2 and TRBJ1-5, is GAGVSQSPSNKVTEKGKDVELRCDPISGHTALYWYRQSLGQGLEFLIYFQGNSAPDKSGLPSDRFSAERTGGSVSTLTIQRTQQEDSAVYLCASSLYRYNQPQHFGDGTRLSIL.

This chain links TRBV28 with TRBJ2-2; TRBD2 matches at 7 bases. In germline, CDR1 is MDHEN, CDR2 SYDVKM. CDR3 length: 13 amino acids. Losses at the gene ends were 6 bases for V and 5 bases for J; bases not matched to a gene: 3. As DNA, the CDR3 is TGTGCCAGCAGAATCGGGGGGACCGGGGAGCTGTTTTTT. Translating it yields CASRIGGTGELFF.

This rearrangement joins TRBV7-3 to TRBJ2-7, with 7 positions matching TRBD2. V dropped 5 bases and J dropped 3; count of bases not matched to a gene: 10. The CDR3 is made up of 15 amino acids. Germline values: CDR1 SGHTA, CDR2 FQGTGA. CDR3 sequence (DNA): TGTGCCAGCAGCCCCCGACTAAGCGGGAACTACGAGCAGTACTTC. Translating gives CASSPRLSGNYEQYF.

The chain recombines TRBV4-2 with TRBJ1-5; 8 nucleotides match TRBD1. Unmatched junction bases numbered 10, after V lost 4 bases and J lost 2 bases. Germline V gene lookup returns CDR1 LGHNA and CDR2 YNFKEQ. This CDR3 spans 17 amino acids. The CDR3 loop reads CASSLRTGGGGNQPQHF. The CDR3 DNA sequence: TGTGCCAGCAGCCTAAGAACAGGGGGAGGGGGCAATCAGCCCCAGCATTTT.